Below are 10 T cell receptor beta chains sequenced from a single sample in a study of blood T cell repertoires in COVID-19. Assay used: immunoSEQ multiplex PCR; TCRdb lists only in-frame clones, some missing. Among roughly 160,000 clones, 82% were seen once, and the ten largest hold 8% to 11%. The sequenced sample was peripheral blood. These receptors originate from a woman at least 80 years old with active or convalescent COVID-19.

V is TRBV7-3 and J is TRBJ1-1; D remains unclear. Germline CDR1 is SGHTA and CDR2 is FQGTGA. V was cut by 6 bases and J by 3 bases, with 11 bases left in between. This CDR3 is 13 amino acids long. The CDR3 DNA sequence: TGTGCCAGCAGTCGAATGGAGGACACTGAAGCTTTCTTT. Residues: CASSRMEDTEAFF.

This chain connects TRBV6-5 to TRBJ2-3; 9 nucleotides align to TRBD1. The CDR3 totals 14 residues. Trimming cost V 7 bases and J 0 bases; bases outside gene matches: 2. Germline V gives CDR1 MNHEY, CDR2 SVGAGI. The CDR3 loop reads CASTDRGSTDTQYF. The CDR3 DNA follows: TGTGCCAGCACGGACAGGGGAAGCACAGATACGCAGTATTTT.

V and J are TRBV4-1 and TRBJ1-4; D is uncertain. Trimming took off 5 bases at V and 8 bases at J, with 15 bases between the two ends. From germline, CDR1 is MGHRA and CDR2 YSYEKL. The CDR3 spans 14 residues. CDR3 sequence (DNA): TGCGCCAGCAGCTATAACCTTGAGCGGGAAAAACTGTTTTTT. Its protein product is CASSYNLEREKLFF.

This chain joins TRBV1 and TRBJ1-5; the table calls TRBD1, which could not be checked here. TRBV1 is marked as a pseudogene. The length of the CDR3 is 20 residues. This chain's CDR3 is CTSSQYRPGQGDNSNQPQHF. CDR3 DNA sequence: TGCACCAGCAGCCAATACCGTCCGGGACAGGGGGATAATAGCAATCAGCCCCAGCATTTT.

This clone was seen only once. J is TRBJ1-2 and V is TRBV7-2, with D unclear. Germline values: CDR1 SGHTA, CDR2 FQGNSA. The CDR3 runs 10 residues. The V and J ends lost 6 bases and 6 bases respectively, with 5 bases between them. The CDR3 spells CASRENGYTF. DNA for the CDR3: TGTGCCAGCAGGGAGAATGGCTACACCTTC.

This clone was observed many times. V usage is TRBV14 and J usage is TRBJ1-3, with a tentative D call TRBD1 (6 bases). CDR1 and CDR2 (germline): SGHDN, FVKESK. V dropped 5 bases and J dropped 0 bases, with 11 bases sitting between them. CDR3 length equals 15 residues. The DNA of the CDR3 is TGTGCCAGCAGCGCCGGGACACGCTCTGGAAACACCATATATTTT. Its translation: CASSAGTRSGNTIYF.

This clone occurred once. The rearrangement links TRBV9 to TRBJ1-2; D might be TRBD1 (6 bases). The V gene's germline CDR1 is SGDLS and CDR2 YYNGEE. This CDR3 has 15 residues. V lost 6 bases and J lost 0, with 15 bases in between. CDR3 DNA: TGTGCCAGCACCCGGACAGCATCAACTAACTATGGCTACACCTTC. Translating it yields CASTRTASTNYGYTF.

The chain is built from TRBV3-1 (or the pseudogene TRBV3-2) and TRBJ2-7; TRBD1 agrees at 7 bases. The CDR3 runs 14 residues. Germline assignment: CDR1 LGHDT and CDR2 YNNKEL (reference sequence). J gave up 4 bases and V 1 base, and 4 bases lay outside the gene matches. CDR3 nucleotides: TGTGCCAGCAGCCAAGGGGACAGTAGGTACGAGCAGTACTTC. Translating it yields CASSQGDSRYEQYF.

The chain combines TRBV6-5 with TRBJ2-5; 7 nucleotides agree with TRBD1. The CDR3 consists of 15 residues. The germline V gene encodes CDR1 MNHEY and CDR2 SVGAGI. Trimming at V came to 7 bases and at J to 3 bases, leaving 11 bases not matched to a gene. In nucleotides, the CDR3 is TGTGCCAGCAAATATCAGGGACAGACAGAAGAGACCCAGTACTTC. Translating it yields CASKYQGQTEETQYF.

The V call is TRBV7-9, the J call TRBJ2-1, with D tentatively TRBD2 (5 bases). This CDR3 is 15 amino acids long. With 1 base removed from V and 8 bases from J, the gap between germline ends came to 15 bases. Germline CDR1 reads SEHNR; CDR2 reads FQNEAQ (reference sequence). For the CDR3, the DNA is TGTGCCAGCAGCTTAGGTGGCGGGCCCGGGGATGAGCAGTTCTTC. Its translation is CASSLGGGPGDEQFF.